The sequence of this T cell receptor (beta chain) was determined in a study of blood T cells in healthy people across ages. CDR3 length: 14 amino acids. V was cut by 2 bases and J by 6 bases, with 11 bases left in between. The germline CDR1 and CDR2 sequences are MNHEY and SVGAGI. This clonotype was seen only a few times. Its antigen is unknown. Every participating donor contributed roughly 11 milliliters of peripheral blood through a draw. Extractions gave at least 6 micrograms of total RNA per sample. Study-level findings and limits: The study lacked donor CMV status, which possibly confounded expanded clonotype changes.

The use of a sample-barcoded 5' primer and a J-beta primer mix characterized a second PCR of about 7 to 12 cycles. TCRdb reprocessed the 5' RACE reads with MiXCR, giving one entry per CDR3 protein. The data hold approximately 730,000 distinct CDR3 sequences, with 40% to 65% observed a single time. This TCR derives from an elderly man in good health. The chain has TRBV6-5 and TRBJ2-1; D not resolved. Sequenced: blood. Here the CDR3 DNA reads TGTGCCAGCAGTTACCGGCGCCGACTCAATGAGCAGTTCTTC. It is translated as CASSYRRRLNEQFF.